Reported below is one T cell receptor beta chain. As yet, its antigen is unknown. TCRdb keeps only in-frame clones here, not all; method: immunoSEQ multiplex PCR. Here the sample spans around 5,000 clones, under 85% being singletons. V was pared by 6 bases and J by 2 bases, with 8 bases of the junction left unmatched. Germline V gives CDR1 MDHEN, CDR2 SYDVKM. CDR3 length: 15 amino acids. This entry belongs to a study of immune evolution from preneoplasia to lung adenocarcinoma. At the level of the study: HLA loss of heterozygosity: about 7% AIS, about 15% MIA, roughly 35% ADC, none AAH. Notes on the study in general: Clonality was highest in normal lung, lower in later-stage lesions apparently. KRAS-mutant nodules had the highest T cell clonality.

What was sequenced was FFPE minimally invasive lung adenocarcinoma tissue. The receptor comes from a person aged 70 to 85 with lung adenocarcinoma. This sequence joins TRBV28 and TRBJ2-3, with 7 positions matching TRBD2. CDR3 coding DNA: TGTGCCAGCAGCTCAAGACTAGCTATCACAGATACGCAGTATTTT. Its protein is CASSSRLAITDTQYF.